Listed here is a single T cell receptor beta chain. This CDR3 has 15 residues. V shed 1 base and J 6 bases; nucleotides not matched to a gene: 6. Germline values: CDR1 SGDLS, CDR2 YYNGEE. These data belong to a study of CD8 T cells in Susac syndrome. Reverse transcription of about 0.5 to 1 ug RNA was performed with random hexamers. An immunoSEQ multiplex PCR generated amplified TCR beta CDR3 products spanning 54 Vbeta and 13 Jbeta. TCRdb re-derived calls from the immunoSEQ multiplex PCR reads in MiXCR, one entry per CDR3 protein. The sample has approximately 190,000 distinct CDR3 sequences; approximately 96% are singletons.

The TCR comes from a human donor with Susac syndrome. The sample taken for sequencing was CD4+ T cells from PBMCs. This chain connects TRBV9 to TRBJ2-7; 11 positions agree with TRBD1. This chain's CDR3 is CASSVSGTGGSEQYF. CDR3 coding DNA: TGTGCCAGCAGCGTATCCGGGACAGGGGGGTCCGAGCAGTACTTC.